Below are 9 T cell receptor beta chains sequenced from a single sample in a study of OX40 agonist ivuxolimab in advanced cancers. TCRdb keeps only in-frame clones here, not all; method: immunoSEQ multiplex PCR. The sample holds about 59,000 clones, about 80% seen once. The sample in question was CD4+ or CD8+ T cells sorted from blood, obtained in a trial of the OX40 agonist ivuxolimab. Receptors were obtained from an adult with an advanced solid tumor such as melanoma, head and neck, liver or kidney cancer.

The V and J genes are TRBV7-9 and TRBJ2-7; D unresolved. Trimming left V 1 base short and J 5 bases short, with 15 bases between. This CDR3 region has 15 residues. The germline gives CDR1 SEHNR, CDR2 FQNEAQ (reference sequence). CDR3 DNA sequence: TGTGCCAGCAGCTTAGTGCCGGCATCGTTCCACGAGCAGTACTTC. Translation: CASSLVPASFHEQYF. The entire variable domain, with the rest obtained from reference TRBV7-9 and TRBJ2-7, is as follows: DTGVSQNPRHKITKRGQNVTFRCDPISEHNRLYWYRQTLGQGPEFLTYFQNEAQLEKSRLLSDRFSAERPKGSFSTLEIQRTEQGDSAMYLCASSLVPASFHEQYFGPGTRLTVT.

This clone has just one count. This chain connects TRBV4-1 to TRBJ2-2, with TRBD2 as a possible D gene (5 bases). This CDR3 spans 16 amino acids. Trimming left V 1 base short and J 3 bases short, with 12 bases between. Germline CDR1 and CDR2: MGHRA and YSYEKL. The CDR3 nucleotides are TGCGCCAGCAGCCAAGTCCTGTCGAGGGACACCGGGGAGCTGTTTTTT. This translates into CASSQVLSRDTGELFF.

This clone was seen just once. The chain recombines TRBV5-1 with TRBJ1-4; a weak D match, TRBD1 (6 bases). Germline CDR1 and CDR2: SGHRS and YFSETQ. Trimming pared 4 bases from V and 4 bases from J, leaving 11 bases between. This CDR3 region has 14 residues. The CDR3 loop reads CASSPDRVNEKLFF. The CDR3 DNA sequence: TGCGCCAGCAGCCCGGACAGAGTTAATGAAAAACTGTTTTTT.

In DNA, the CDR3 is TGCGCCAGCAGCCTAGGTACCGGGACAGGGCACTATGGCTACACCTTC. This sequence encodes CASSLGTGTGHYGYTF. The chain recombines TRBV4-1 with TRBJ1-2; 9 bases line up with TRBD1. The V gene end was trimmed by 4 bases and the J gene end by 3 bases; junction bases not matched to a gene: 9. Germline loops: CDR1 MGHRA, CDR2 YSYEKL. The CDR3 is 16 amino acids.

This chain joins TRBV2 and TRBJ2-6; D is undetermined. Germline V gene lookup returns CDR1 SNHLY and CDR2 FYNNEI. The CDR3 totals 15 residues. Trimming took 1 base from V and 1 from J, leaving 5 bases between them. CDR3 loop: CASSEEGSGANVLTF. CDR3 DNA sequence: TGTGCCAGCAGTGAAGAAGGATCTGGGGCCAACGTCCTGACTTTC.

The chain is built from TRBV14 and TRBJ1-3; the D is unclear. The CDR3 is made up of 14 amino acids. V lost 0 bases and J 4 bases, leaving 7 bases between the germline ends. Germline V CDR1 and CDR2: SGHDN, FVKESK. CDR3 sequence (DNA): TGTGCCAGCAGCCAAGATGCATCAGGAAACACCATATATTTT. Its translation: CASSQDASGNTIYF. The variable domain in full, completed from reference TRBV14 and TRBJ1-3, reads EAGVTQFPSHSVIEKGQTVTLRCDPISGHDNLYWYRRVMGKEIKFLLHFVKESKQDESGMPNNRFLAERTGGTYSTLKVQPAELEDSGVYFCASSQDASGNTIYFGEGSWLTVV.

The chain links TRBV18 to TRBJ1-1; D unclear. Trimming removed 4 bases at V and 0 bases at J, with 12 bases between. The CDR3 extends over 15 amino acids. Germline CDR1 and CDR2: KGHSH and LQKENI. CDR3 amino acids: CASSLSTPMNTEAFF. DNA of the CDR3: TGTGCCAGCTCACTATCAACACCCATGAACACTGAAGCTTTCTTT.

The chain couples TRBV6-1 to TRBJ2-7; 8 nucleotides match TRBD1. The CDR3 is 16 residues long. With V trimmed by 2 bases and J by 7 bases, 13 bases remained unmatched. From germline, CDR1 is MNHNS and CDR2 SASEGT. The CDR3: CASSERRTGPVWEQYF. The CDR3 bases are TGTGCCAGCAGTGAAAGGCGGACAGGGCCGGTGTGGGAGCAGTACTTC.

This sequence joins TRBV10-3 and TRBJ1-2; the match to TRBD1 covers 10 bases. Germline CDR1 and CDR2: ENHRY and SYGVKD. This CDR3 is built from 14 residues. The V and J ends lost 7 bases and 5 bases, in that order; junction bases with no gene match: 7. The CDR3 reads CAINPGQGIYGYTF. CDR3 in DNA: TGTGCCATCAATCCGGGACAGGGGATTTATGGCTACACCTTC.